The 12 T cell receptor beta chains reported below all come from one sample, sequenced in a study of blood T cell repertoires in COVID-19 (dated by TCRdb to 2020 to 2022). Libraries were prepared through the immunoSEQ multiplex PCR assay. In its TCRdb copy, this immuneACCESS table keeps in-frame sequences only and misses some clones. Where compared with another copy, unresolved V genes explain less than half of these, and the others have no known cause. Present in this sample are about 480,000 clones, approximately 90% of which were seen just once. The top ten clones comprise 4% to 5.5% of the sample. The sequenced sample was peripheral blood. The origin of the receptors is a woman younger than 45 with acute or convalescent COVID-19.

V is TRBV3-1 (or the pseudogene TRBV3-2) and J is TRBJ1-1, with 8 bases aligning to TRBD1. The ends lost 1 base at V and 4 bases at J; junction bases unmatched: 2. Germline CDR1 and CDR2: LGHDT and YNNKEL (reference sequence). The CDR3 is made up of 14 amino acids. This CDR3 is CASSQADRGTEAFF. DNA of the CDR3: TGTGCCAGCAGCCAAGCAGACAGGGGCACTGAAGCTTTCTTT.

V is TRBV7-9 and J is TRBJ2-2; D may be TRBD1 (6 bases). The V end lost 10 bases, the J end lost 0 bases, and 15 bases lay between the germline ends. The germline gives CDR1 SEHNR, CDR2 FQNEAQ (reference sequence). This CDR3 is built from 15 residues. The chain's CDR3 is CATLQGLANTGELFF. The CDR3 DNA reads TGTGCCACCCTCCAGGGGCTTGCGAACACCGGGGAGCTGTTTTTT.

This chain connects TRBV4-1 to TRBJ2-5; D possibly corresponds to TRBD1 (5 bases). Trimming took off 6 bases at V and 5 bases at J, with 22 bases between the two ends. Germline values: CDR1 MGHRA, CDR2 YSYEKL. This CDR3 comprises 16 residues. The DNA for the CDR3 is TGCGCCAGCAGGCAGCTGGGGAAGGGGATGTCGGAGACCCAGTACTTC. Its translation: CASRQLGKGMSETQYF.

V usage is TRBV3-1 (or the pseudogene TRBV3-2) and J usage is TRBJ2-1; 10 positions agree with TRBD2. Trimming cost V 0 bases and J 6 bases; bases outside gene matches: 5. This CDR3 contains 16 residues. In germline, CDR1 is LGHDT, CDR2 YNNKEL (reference sequence). The CDR3 bases are TGTGCCAGCAGCCAAGATGGGGGGACTAGCGTCAATGAGCAGTTCTTC. It codes for CASSQDGGTSVNEQFF.

The rearrangement links TRBV5-1 to TRBJ2-7, with 9 bases matching TRBD1. This CDR3 contains 14 residues. The ends lost 6 bases at V and 7 bases at J; junction bases unmatched: 11. The V gene's germline CDR1 is SGHRS and CDR2 YFSETQ. CDR3 in amino acids: CASTAGTGMVEQYF. For the CDR3, the DNA is TGCGCCAGCACCGCCGGGACAGGGATGGTTGAGCAGTACTTC.

J is TRBJ2-3 and V is TRBV7-6; 11 bases align to TRBD2. V shed 3 bases and J 5 bases; nucleotides not matched to a gene: 4. Germline values: CDR1 SGHVS, CDR2 FNYEAQ. CDR3 size: 15 residues. Here the CDR3 reads CASSLGTSGGDTQYF. In DNA form, the CDR3 reads TGTGCCAGCAGCTTGGGCACTAGCGGGGGAGATACGCAGTATTTT. The full variable domain, completed using reference TRBV7-6 and TRBJ2-3, is GAGVSQSPRYKVTKRGQDVALRCDPISGHVSLYWYRQALGQGPEFLTYFNYEAQQDKSGLPNDRFSAERPEGSISTLTIQRTEQRDSAMYRCASSLGTSGGDTQYFGPGTRLTVL.

CDR3 sequence: CASSPDGGNYEQYF. CDR3 coding DNA: TGTGCCAGCAGCCCTGACGGGGGGAACTACGAGCAGTACTTC. The chain has TRBV11-3 and TRBJ2-7; 7 nucleotides agree with TRBD2. V lost 5 bases to trimming and J lost 3 bases; unmatched junction nucleotides: 7. Looked up from germline, CDR1 is SGHNT and CDR2 is YENEEA. The CDR3 runs 14 residues.

This sequence joins TRBV29-1 and TRBJ2-1, with D uncertain. CDR3 size: 11 residues. The germline CDR1 and CDR2 sequences are SQVTM and ANQGSEA. Trimming removed 3 bases at V and 7 bases at J, with 7 bases between. This CDR3 is CSVDARNEQFF. The CDR3 coding sequence is TGCAGCGTTGATGCCCGGAATGAGCAGTTCTTC.

As DNA, the CDR3 is TGTGCCAGCAGCCCCCGACAGGGGGTGAATGAGCAGTTCTTC. Protein sequence: CASSPRQGVNEQFF. The V gene is TRBV3-1 (or the pseudogene TRBV3-2), the J gene TRBJ2-1; 9 positions agree with TRBD1. The length of the CDR3 is 14 residues. Trimming took 4 bases from V and 7 from J; bases not matched to a gene: 5. Germline V gene lookup returns CDR1 LGHDT and CDR2 YNNKEL (reference sequence).

Notes on this clone: The junction departs from germline at one end; a sequencing error may be responsible. This chain connects TRBV12-5 to TRBJ1-1; TRBD1 might be the D (5 bases). This CDR3 spans 13 amino acids. Germline V gives CDR1 LGHNT, CDR2 FRNRAP. The CDR3 sequence: CASGFSRQTGAFF. Here the CDR3 DNA reads TGTGCTAGTGGTTTTTCCCGACAGACTGGAGCTTTCTTT. Variable domain in full (rest from reference TRBV12-5 and TRBJ1-1): DARVTQTPRHKVTEMGQEVTMRCQPILGHNTVFWYRQTMMQGLELLAYFRNRAPLDDSGMPKDRFSAEMPDATLATLKIQPSEPRDSAVYFCASGFSRQTGAFFGQGTRLTVV.

The chain employs TRBV9 and TRBJ2-7; D gene unclear. Germline V lookup: CDR1 SGDLS, CDR2 YYNGEE. The CDR3 sequence is 14 residues long. Trimming left V 2 bases short and J 8 bases short, with 17 bases between. In DNA form, the CDR3 reads TGTGCCAGCAGCGTCCTCACCGACGGAGCTCAGCAGTACTTC. Protein product: CASSVLTDGAQQYF.

The CDR3 nucleotides read TGTGCCACCAGTGATTTTCAGTACAATGAGCAGTTCTTC. Translating it yields CATSDFQYNEQFF. The chain joins TRBV24-1 to TRBJ2-1; D is unclear. V dropped 1 base and J dropped 4 bases, with 4 bases sitting between them. Per germline, CDR1 KGHDR and CDR2 SFDVKD. The CDR3 has 13 residues.